This T cell receptor (beta chain) was documented in a study of blood T cell repertoires in COVID-19. Looking at the study overall: The United States, Italy and Spain supplied acute and convalescent COVID-19 samples. The cDNA or gDNA used as material had been derived from T cells, B-cell-depleted T cells, or PBMCs.

Repertoires were generated with immunoSEQ multiplex PCR, while TCRdb's copy carries only in-frame clones and drops some. The sample lists some 220,000 clones; roughly 85% were seen once. It was during active infection that Seattle patients were enrolled and then longitudinally followed. The sample comprised peripheral blood. The TCR sequence derives from a man aged 50 to 60 with COVID-19, enrolled during active disease.

CDR3 sequence: CASSTAALRNTEAFF. DNA of the CDR3: TGTGCCAGTAGTACCGCAGCGCTCAGGAACACTGAAGCTTTCTTT. V usage is TRBV19 and J usage is TRBJ1-1; D ambiguous. The V end was cut by 4 bases, the J end by 1 base, with 13 bases between. The germline V gene encodes CDR1 LNHDA and CDR2 SQIVND (reference sequence). This CDR3 spans 15 amino acids.